A few counts support the clone carrying this TCR beta chain. The CDR3 spans 14 residues. Trimming took off 2 bases at V and 1 base at J, with 8 bases between the two ends. Germline-derived CDR1 and CDR2 are LNHDA and SQIVND (reference sequence). Researchers ran the PCR with 60 Vbeta and 13 Jbeta primers. Profiling relied on immunoSEQ multiplex PCR, and the TCRdb table lists in-frame clones only, not all of them. The repertoire holds more than 95,000 clones, with roughly 81% as singletons. This record belongs to a study of cytomegalovirus exposure and HLA in healthy donors. The specimen sequenced was PBMCs. This receptor was identified in a woman aged 25 to 45 in good health and CMV-seronegative. J is TRBJ2-5 and V is TRBV19, with a possible D match to TRBD1 (5 bases). CDR3 in DNA: TGTGCCAGTAGTATAACAGGAGTCCAAGAGACCCAGTACTTC. Translation: CASSITGVQETQYF. Variable domain in full (rest from reference TRBV19 and TRBJ2-5): DGGITQSPKYLFRKEGQNVTLSCEQNLNHDAMYWYRQDPGQGLRLIYYSQIVNDFQKGDIAEGYSVSREKKESFPLTVTSAQKNPTAFYLCASSITGVQETQYFGPGTRLLVL.